This TCR beta chain stems from a study of T-cell memory formation after mild COVID-19. About the research overall: Each donor largely had its own TCR clusters. Study-wide findings and caveats: Mostly located in CM and EM were contracting CD4+ clones, with contracting CD8+ clones located in EMRA. Pre-infection memory harbored some responding clones, suggesting cross-reactive memory joined.

TCR alpha and TCR beta cDNA libraries carrying sample barcodes and UMIs were produced by 5'RACE using constant-segment primers. In TCRdb, the 5' RACE reads were re-called with MiXCR into one record per CDR3 protein. The sample has fewer than 650,000 distinct CDR3 sequences; about 20% are singletons. There are many counts of this clonotype. Its antigen is undetermined. CDR3 length: 17 amino acids. V was pared by 3 bases and J by 5 bases, with 12 bases of the junction left unmatched. The germline gives CDR1 KGHDR, CDR2 SFDVKD. The specimen sequenced was PBMCs or a T cell subset sorted from them (not recorded which). The receptor comes from an adult woman who had mild COVID-19 (a few samples of this study predate the infection). Cell type and time point are not known. The chain links TRBV24-1 to TRBJ2-3; 8 bases match TRBD2. CDR3 sequence (DNA): TGTGCCACCAGTGATGCGTTCGGGGGGGCCGGAGTAGATACGCAGTATTTT. Translation gives CATSDAFGGAGVDTQYF.